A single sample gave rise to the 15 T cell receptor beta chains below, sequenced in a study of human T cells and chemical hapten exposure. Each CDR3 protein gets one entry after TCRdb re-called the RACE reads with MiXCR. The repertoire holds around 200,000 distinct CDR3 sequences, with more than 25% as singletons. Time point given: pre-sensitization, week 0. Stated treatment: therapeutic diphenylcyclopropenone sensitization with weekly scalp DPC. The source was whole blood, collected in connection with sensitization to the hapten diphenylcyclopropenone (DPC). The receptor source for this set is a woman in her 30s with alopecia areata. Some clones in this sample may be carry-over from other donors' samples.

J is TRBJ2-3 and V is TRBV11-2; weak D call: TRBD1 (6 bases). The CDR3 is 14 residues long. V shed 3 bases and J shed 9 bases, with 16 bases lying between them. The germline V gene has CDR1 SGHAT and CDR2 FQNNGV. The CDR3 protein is CASSFTGQSETQYF. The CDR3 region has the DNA TGTGCCAGCAGCTTCACAGGACAGTCCGAAACGCAGTATTTT.

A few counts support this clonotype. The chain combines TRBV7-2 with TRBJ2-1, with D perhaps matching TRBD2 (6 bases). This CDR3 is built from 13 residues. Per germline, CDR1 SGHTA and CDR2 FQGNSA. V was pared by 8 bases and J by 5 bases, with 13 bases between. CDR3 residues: CASGGVPHNEQFF. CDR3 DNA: TGTGCCAGCGGAGGGGTTCCCCACAATGAGCAGTTCTTC.

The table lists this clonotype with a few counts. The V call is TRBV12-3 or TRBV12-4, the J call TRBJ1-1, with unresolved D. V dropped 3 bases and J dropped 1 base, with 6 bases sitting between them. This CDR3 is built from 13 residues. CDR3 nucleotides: TGTGCCAGCAGTTTTTACCAGAACACTGAAGCTTTCTTT. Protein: CASSFYQNTEAFF.

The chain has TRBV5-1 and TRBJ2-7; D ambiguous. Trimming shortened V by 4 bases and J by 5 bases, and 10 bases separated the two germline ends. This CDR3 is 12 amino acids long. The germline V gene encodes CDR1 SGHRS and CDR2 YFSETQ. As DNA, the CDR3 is TGCGCCAGCAGCCACTCCGGCCACGAGCAGTACTTC. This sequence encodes CASSHSGHEQYF.

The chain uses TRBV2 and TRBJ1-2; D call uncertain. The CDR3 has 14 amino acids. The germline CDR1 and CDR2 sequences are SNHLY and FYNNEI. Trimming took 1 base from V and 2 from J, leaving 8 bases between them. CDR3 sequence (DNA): TGTGCCAGCAGTGAAGGCGTCAGGAACTATGGCTACACCTTC. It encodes CASSEGVRNYGYTF.

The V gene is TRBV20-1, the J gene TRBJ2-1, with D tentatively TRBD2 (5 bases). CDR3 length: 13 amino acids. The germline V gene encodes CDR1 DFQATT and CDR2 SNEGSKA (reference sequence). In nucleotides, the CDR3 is TGCACCCCCCTGGAACTCACGGGGAATGAGCAGTTCTTC. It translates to CTPLELTGNEQFF.

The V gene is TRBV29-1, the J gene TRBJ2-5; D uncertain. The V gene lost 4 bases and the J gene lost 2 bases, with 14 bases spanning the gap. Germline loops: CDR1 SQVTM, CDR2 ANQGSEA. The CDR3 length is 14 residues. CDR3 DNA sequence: TGCAGCGTTGCTGCCGTCTGGGGACAAGAGACCCAGTACTTC. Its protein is CSVAAVWGQETQYF.

The CDR3 is CASSLVPGLDGYTF. The CDR3 region has the DNA TGTGCCAGCAGCTTGGTTCCAGGGCTCGATGGCTACACCTTC. The chain combines TRBV5-5 with TRBJ1-2; TRBD1 might be the D (5 bases). This CDR3 comprises 14 residues. Deletions cut 0 bases from V and 6 bases from J, with 12 bases between. Germline V gene data show CDR1 as SGHKS and CDR2 as YYEKEE (reference sequence).

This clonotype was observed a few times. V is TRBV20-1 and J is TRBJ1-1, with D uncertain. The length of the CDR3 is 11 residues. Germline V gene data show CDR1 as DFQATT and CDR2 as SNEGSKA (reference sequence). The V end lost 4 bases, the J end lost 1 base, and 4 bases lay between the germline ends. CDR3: CSATPNTEAFF. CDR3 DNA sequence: TGCAGTGCTACGCCGAACACTGAAGCTTTCTTT.

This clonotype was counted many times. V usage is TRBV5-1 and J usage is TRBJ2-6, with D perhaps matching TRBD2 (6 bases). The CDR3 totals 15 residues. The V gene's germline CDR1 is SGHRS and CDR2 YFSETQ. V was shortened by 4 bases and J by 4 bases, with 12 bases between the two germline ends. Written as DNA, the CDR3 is TGCGCCAGCAGCCGGGGCGGGGCCGGGGCCAACGTCCTGACTTTC. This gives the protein CASSRGGAGANVLTF.

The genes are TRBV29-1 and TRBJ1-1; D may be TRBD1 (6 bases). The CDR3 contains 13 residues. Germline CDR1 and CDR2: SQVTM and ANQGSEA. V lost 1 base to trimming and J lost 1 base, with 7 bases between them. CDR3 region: CSVEGTENTEAFF. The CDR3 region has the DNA TGCAGCGTTGAAGGGACAGAGAACACTGAAGCTTTCTTT.

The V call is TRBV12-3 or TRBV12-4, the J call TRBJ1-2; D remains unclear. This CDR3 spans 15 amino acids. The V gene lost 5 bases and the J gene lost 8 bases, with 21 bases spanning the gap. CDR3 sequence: CASSPRLSPRGGYTF. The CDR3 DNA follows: TGTGCCAGCAGTCCACGACTGTCGCCCAGAGGAGGCTACACCTTC.

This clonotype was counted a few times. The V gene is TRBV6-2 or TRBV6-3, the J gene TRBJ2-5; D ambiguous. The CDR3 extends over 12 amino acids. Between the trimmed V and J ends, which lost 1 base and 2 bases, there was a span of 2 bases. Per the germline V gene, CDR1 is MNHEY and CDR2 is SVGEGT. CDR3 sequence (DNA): TGTGCCAGCAGTTACTATCAAGAGACCCAGTACTTC. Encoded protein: CASSYYQETQYF.

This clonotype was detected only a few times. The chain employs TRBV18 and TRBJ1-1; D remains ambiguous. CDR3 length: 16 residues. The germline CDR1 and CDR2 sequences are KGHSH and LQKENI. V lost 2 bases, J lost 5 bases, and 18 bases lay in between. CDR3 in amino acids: CASSPIEFSGDTEAFF. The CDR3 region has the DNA TGTGCCAGCTCACCAATTGAGTTTTCAGGAGATACTGAAGCTTTCTTT.

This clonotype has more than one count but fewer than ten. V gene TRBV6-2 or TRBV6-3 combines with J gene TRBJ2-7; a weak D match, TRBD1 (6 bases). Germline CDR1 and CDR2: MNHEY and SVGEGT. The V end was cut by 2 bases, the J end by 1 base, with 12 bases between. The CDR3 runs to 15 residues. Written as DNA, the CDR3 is TGTGCCAGCAGTTACATGGGCAGGGGATCCTACGAGCAGTACTTC. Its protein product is CASSYMGRGSYEQYF.